Each of the 7 T cell receptor beta chains below was sequenced from the same sample in a study of cytomegalovirus exposure and HLA in healthy donors. The PCR contained 60 Vbeta and 13 Jbeta primers. Repertoires were generated with immunoSEQ multiplex PCR, while TCRdb's copy carries only in-frame clones and drops some. The profile shows 130,000 or so clones, 65% to 80% of them singletons. The sample was PBMCs. These TCRs come from a man younger than 35 in good health and CMV-seropositive.

The CDR3 region has the DNA TGTGCCAGCAGCGACCGGAGGCAGCTCCTAAATTGGCAGTACTTC. Its translation: CASSDRRQLLNWQYF. The chain has TRBV11-2 and TRBJ2-7; D perhaps matches TRBD2 (5 bases). This CDR3 has 15 residues. The germline CDR1 and CDR2 sequences are SGHAT and FQNNGV. Deletions cut 5 bases from V and 9 bases from J, with 23 bases between.

CDR3 nucleotide sequence: TGCGCCAGCAGTGGGGTGACTAGCGGGTGGGCCCAGTACTTC. It is translated as CASSGVTSGWAQYF. The chain combines TRBV10-2 with TRBJ2-5; 10 bases are shared with TRBD2. From germline, CDR1 is WSHSY and CDR2 SAAADI. V lost 4 bases to trimming and J lost 9 bases; unmatched junction nucleotides: 8. The CDR3 extends over 14 amino acids.

The chain recombines TRBV6-1 with TRBJ2-5, with a tentative D call TRBD1 (6 bases). The DNA end favors TRBJ2-7, so the J call may be wrong. The CDR3 extends over 14 amino acids. Germline lookup yields CDR1 MNHNS and CDR2 SASEGT. The CDR3: CASSEDRFSYEQYF. CDR3 DNA sequence: TGTGCCAGCAGTGAGGACAGATTCTCCTACGAGCAGTACTTC.

The rearrangement links TRBV28 to TRBJ2-2; perhaps TRBD1 as D (7 bases). The CDR3 has 14 amino acids. Germline V gene lookup returns CDR1 MDHEN and CDR2 SYDVKM. With 7 bases removed from V and 7 bases from J, the gap between germline ends came to 16 bases. The CDR3 is CASTDREEVGELFF. CDR3 DNA: TGTGCCAGCACCGACAGGGAGGAGGTCGGGGAGCTGTTTTTT.

The chain is built from TRBV5-1 and TRBJ2-7; D unclear. From germline, CDR1 is SGHRS and CDR2 YFSETQ. V was clipped by 0 bases and J by 0 bases, with 7 bases between them. The CDR3 has 14 amino acids. This chain's CDR3 is CASSLDSSSYEQYF. CDR3 bases: TGCGCCAGCAGCTTGGACAGCAGCTCCTACGAGCAGTACTTC.

V usage is TRBV5-6 and J usage is TRBJ1-6; D is unclear. V was shortened by 5 bases and J by 0 bases, with 9 bases between the two germline ends. Germline V gene lookup returns CDR1 SGHDT and CDR2 YYEEEE. The CDR3 contains 15 residues. The DNA of the CDR3 is TGTGCCAGCAGTGAGAGGAGCTCCTATAATTCACCCCTCCACTTT. Translating it yields CASSERSSYNSPLHF.

The chain carries TRBV15 and TRBJ2-3; a weak D match, TRBD2 (6 bases). Trimming left V 7 bases short and J 2 bases short, with 28 bases between. The CDR3 is 19 amino acids. Per the germline V gene, CDR1 is LNHNV and CDR2 is YYDKDF (reference sequence). CDR3 nucleotide sequence: TGTGCCACCATTTTCTTTCCCCGAAACCGGGACTGCTTCACAGATACGCAGTATTTT. It encodes CATIFFPRNRDCFTDTQYF.